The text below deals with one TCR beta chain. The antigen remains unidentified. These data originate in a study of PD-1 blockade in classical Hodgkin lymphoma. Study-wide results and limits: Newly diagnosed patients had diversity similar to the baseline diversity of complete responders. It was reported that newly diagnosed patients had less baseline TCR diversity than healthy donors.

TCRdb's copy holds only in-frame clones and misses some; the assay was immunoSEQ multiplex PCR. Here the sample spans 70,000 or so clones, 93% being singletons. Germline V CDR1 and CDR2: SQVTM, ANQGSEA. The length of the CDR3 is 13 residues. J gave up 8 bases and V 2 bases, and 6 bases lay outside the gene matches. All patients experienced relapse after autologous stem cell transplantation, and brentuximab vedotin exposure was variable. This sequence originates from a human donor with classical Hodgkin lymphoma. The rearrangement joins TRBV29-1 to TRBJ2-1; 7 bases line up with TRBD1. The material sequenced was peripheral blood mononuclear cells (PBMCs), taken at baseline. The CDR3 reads CSVEMGRGYEQFF. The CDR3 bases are TGCAGCGTTGAAATGGGCAGGGGGTATGAGCAGTTCTTC.